These 27 T cell receptor beta chains originate from one sample sequenced in a study of cytomegalovirus exposure and HLA in healthy donors. Generated by immunoSEQ multiplex PCR, the TCRdb table keeps only in-frame clones and is missing some. This sample yields around 300,000 clones, of which roughly 90% are seen a single time; around 0.88% belongs to the top ten. Sequenced input: PBMCs. These receptors all come from a man aged 25-45 years in good health and CMV-seronegative.

The CDR3 reads CASSDSGQGANEQYF. Written as DNA, the CDR3 is TGTGCCAGCAGTGATAGTGGACAGGGGGCCAACGAGCAGTACTTC. The V and J genes are TRBV25-1 and TRBJ2-7; 11 positions agree with TRBD1. Losses at the gene ends were 3 bases for V and 5 bases for J; bases not matched to a gene: 6. Per germline, CDR1 MGHDK and CDR2 SYGVNS. The CDR3 is 15 residues long.

On this clone: The identical CDR3 is also encoded by other nucleotide sequences in the sample. The V gene is TRBV19, the J gene TRBJ2-7, with D tentatively TRBD1 (6 bases). Trimming shortened V by 6 bases and J by 0 bases, and 9 bases separated the two germline ends. This CDR3 is 13 amino acids long. In germline, CDR1 is LNHDA, CDR2 SQIVND (reference sequence). CDR3 protein: CASSLDSSYEQYF. DNA of the CDR3: TGTGCCAGTAGCTTGGACAGCTCCTACGAGCAGTACTTC.

The rearrangement uses TRBV6-7 and TRBJ1-1, with D possibly matching TRBD1 (5 bases). TRBV6-7 is annotated as an ORF whose role is uncertain. This CDR3 comprises 18 residues. Trimming cost V 7 bases and J 5 bases, with 29 bases left between them. In nucleotides, the CDR3 is TGTGCCAGCAACCCACCGGACCGGGTCGGACATGAATGGACTGAAGCTTTCTTT. It translates to CASNPPDRVGHEWTEAFF.

The CDR3 nucleotides read TGTGCCAGCAGCGTGCGGACTAGCGGAGAGGGGGAGACCCAGTACTTC. Its translation: CASSVRTSGEGETQYF. The genes are TRBV9 and TRBJ2-5; 10 nucleotides match TRBD2. The trim removed 2 bases at V and 5 bases at J, leaving 9 bases unmatched. Per germline, CDR1 SGDLS and CDR2 YYNGEE. CDR3 size: 16 residues.

The chain carries TRBV9 and TRBJ1-2; D gene uncertain. Germline CDR1 SGDLS, CDR2 YYNGEE. The CDR3 length is 14 residues. V lost 3 bases and J lost 4, with 13 bases in between. CDR3 residues: CASSAQEALYGYTF. The CDR3 DNA sequence: TGTGCCAGCAGCGCCCAGGAGGCCCTCTATGGCTACACCTTC.

V gene TRBV7-7 combines with J gene TRBJ2-5, with no clear D. Trimming cost V 1 base and J 5 bases, with 14 bases left between them. This CDR3 has 15 amino acids. Germline assignment: CDR1 SSHAT and CDR2 FNYEAQ (reference sequence). CDR3 sequence (DNA): TGTGCCAGCAGCTTAGACGCGGTTTCGCGGGAGACCCAGTACTTC. This encodes CASSLDAVSRETQYF. Looking up the rest from reference TRBV7-7 and TRBJ2-5 gives the full variable domain: GAGVSQSPRYKVTKRGQDVTLRCDPISSHATLYWYQQALGQGPEFLTYFNYEAQPDKSGLPSDRFSAERPEGSISTLTIQRTEQRDSAMYRCASSLDAVSRETQYFGPGTRLLVL.

This clone turned up a few times. The chain joins TRBV5-4 to TRBJ1-2; D uncertain. Trimming cost V 4 bases and J 5 bases, with 9 bases left between them. The germline V gene encodes CDR1 SGHNT and CDR2 YYREEE (reference sequence). The CDR3 covers 12 residues. CDR3 amino acids: CASSLYRYGYTF. In DNA, the CDR3 is TGTGCCAGCAGCCTATACCGTTATGGCTACACCTTC.

The chain joins TRBV5-1 to TRBJ2-7, with D tentatively TRBD2 (6 bases). Trimming removed 0 bases from V and 5 bases from J, with 9 bases in between. Germline CDR1 is SGHRS and CDR2 is YFSETQ. The CDR3 sequence is 13 residues long. CDR3 DNA: TGCGCCAGCAGCTTGGCCCGCGGGAACGAGCAGTACTTC. This codes for CASSLARGNEQYF.

The V and J genes are TRBV11-2 and TRBJ1-2; 9 bases fit TRBD1. The J segment lost 5 bases and the V segment lost 4 bases, leaving 5 bases of the junction unmatched. Germline values: CDR1 SGHAT, CDR2 FQNNGV. The CDR3 contains 14 residues. The CDR3 region is CASSSRDRAYGYTF. In DNA, the CDR3 is TGTGCCAGCAGCTCCCGGGACAGGGCTTATGGCTACACCTTC.

This clone was observed a single time. The rearrangement links TRBV10-2 to TRBJ2-2; D remains unclear. The germline V gene has CDR1 WSHSY and CDR2 SAAADI. V was pared by 4 bases and J by 5 bases, with 14 bases between. CDR3 length: 15 amino acids. The CDR3 DNA is TGCGCCAGCAGTGGAGAATTGGTACGGACCGGGGAGCTGTTTTTT. Its translation: CASSGELVRTGELFF.

The genes are TRBV5-1 and TRBJ2-3, with D perhaps matching TRBD2 (7 bases). CDR3 length equals 17 residues. V gave up 4 bases and J gave up 0 bases, with 18 bases separating them. Germline V CDR1 and CDR2: SGHRS, YFSETQ. The chain's CDR3 is CASSPGLGGVSTDTQYF. Here the CDR3 DNA reads TGCGCCAGCAGCCCCGGACTAGGGGGGGTTAGCACAGATACGCAGTATTTT.

The chain links TRBV6-1 to TRBJ1-6, with D perhaps TRBD1 (5 bases). Germline V gives CDR1 MNHNS, CDR2 SASEGT. The CDR3 loop spans 15 amino acids. V was clipped by 6 bases and J by 0 bases, with 9 bases between them. The CDR3, as DNA: TGTGCCAGCAGGGTGGACAACTCCTATAATTCACCCCTCCACTTT. Protein product: CASRVDNSYNSPLHF.

The chain couples TRBV19 to TRBJ2-2; the D is unclear. Germline V gives CDR1 LNHDA, CDR2 SQIVND (reference sequence). Trimming pared 4 bases from V and 4 bases from J, leaving 10 bases between. This CDR3 comprises 14 residues. CDR3 bases: TGTGCCAGTAGTAGACAAATTTCCACCGGGGAGCTGTTTTTT. It yields the protein CASSRQISTGELFF.

This clone was seen just once. The CDR3 is CASSSNRDDTDTQYF. CDR3 in DNA: TGTGCCAGCAGTTCAAACAGGGATGACACAGATACGCAGTATTTT. The genes are TRBV28 and TRBJ2-3, with a possible D match to TRBD1 (6 bases). V lost 4 bases to trimming and J lost 2 bases, with 13 bases between them. Germline V gene sequence: CDR1 MDHEN, CDR2 SYDVKM. CDR3 length: 15 residues. The whole variable domain, remainder taken from reference TRBV28 and TRBJ2-3, is DVKVTQSSRYLVKRTGEKVFLECVQDMDHENMFWYRQDPGLGLRLIYFSYDVKMKEKGDIPEGYSVSREKKERFSLILESASTNQTSMYLCASSSNRDDTDTQYFGPGTRLTVL.

The chain is built from TRBV2 and TRBJ1-1; no clear D. V was shortened by 8 bases and J by 5 bases, with 15 bases between the two germline ends. This CDR3 spans 13 amino acids. Germline V CDR1 and CDR2: SNHLY, FYNNEI. The chain's CDR3 is CASGSAGRTEAFF. In nucleotides, the CDR3 is TGTGCCAGCGGTAGCGCAGGCCGGACTGAAGCTTTCTTT.

This clone was found once. This chain uses TRBV27 with TRBJ2-1; 11 bases are shared with TRBD2. The junction had 9 bases not matched to a gene; V was cut back by 2 bases and J by 0 bases. This CDR3 is 19 amino acids long. CDR1 and CDR2 (germline): MNHEY, SMNVEV (reference sequence). The DNA for the CDR3 is TGTGCCAGCAGTTTAGTTGGACTAGCGGGTGCTAGCTCCTACAATGAGCAGTTCTTC. Its translation: CASSLVGLAGASSYNEQFF.

CDR3 DNA: TGTGCCAGCAGTTACTCTGACCCAGGCCTGGGCAGCACCATATATTTT. It codes for CASSYSDPGLGSTIYF. V usage is TRBV6-5 and J usage is TRBJ1-3; D ambiguous. The V and J ends lost 0 bases and 9 bases respectively, with 18 bases between them. There are 16 residues in the CDR3. Per the germline V gene, CDR1 is MNHEY and CDR2 is SVGAGI.

The chain is built from TRBV6-5 and TRBJ2-5, with a weak D call TRBD2 (7 bases). V gave up 2 bases and J gave up 7 bases, with 11 bases separating them. The germline V gene has CDR1 MNHEY and CDR2 SVGAGI. The CDR3 runs to 13 residues. Written as DNA, the CDR3 is TGTGCCAGCAGTTACACAGGGAGGGTGACCCAGTACTTC. Translating gives CASSYTGRVTQYF.

CDR3 region: CASSYDGTPLSPLHF. The CDR3 DNA reads as TGTGCCAGCAGTTACGATGGGACACCTCTTTCACCCCTCCACTTT. The chain recombines TRBV6-4 with TRBJ1-6; perhaps TRBD1 as D (6 bases). CDR3 length: 15 residues. Germline V CDR1 and CDR2: MRHNA, SNTAGT. Trimming took off 5 bases at V and 9 bases at J, with 17 bases between the two ends.

V usage is TRBV6-5 and J usage is TRBJ2-2, with a possible D match to TRBD1 (6 bases). V lost 5 bases and J lost 2, with 9 bases in between. Germline-derived CDR1 and CDR2 are MNHEY and SVGAGI. The CDR3 totals 14 residues. Here the CDR3 reads CASSGQINTGELFF. The CDR3 DNA reads as TGTGCCAGCAGTGGACAGATTAACACCGGGGAGCTGTTTTTT.

The genes are TRBV6-1 and TRBJ1-6; 10 nucleotides match TRBD1. V dropped 5 bases and J dropped 10; count of bases not matched to a gene: 5. CDR3 length equals 14 residues. The germline gives CDR1 MNHNS, CDR2 SASEGT. CDR3 sequence reads: CASSRQGAESPLHF. As DNA, the CDR3 is TGTGCCAGCAGTCGACAGGGGGCTGAATCACCCCTCCACTTT.

The rearrangement joins TRBV19 to TRBJ2-7; D is possibly TRBD1 (6 bases). V was trimmed by 2 bases and J by 4 bases, leaving 15 bases between them. The CDR3 runs to 15 residues. Germline V gene data show CDR1 as LNHDA and CDR2 as SQIVND (reference sequence). The CDR3 DNA follows: TGTGCCAGTAGTATATTTGGGGGCACCAGTTACGAGCAGTACTTC. Protein sequence: CASSIFGGTSYEQYF.

The chain joins TRBV13 to TRBJ2-7; D remains unclear. The CDR3 is made up of 14 amino acids. Trimming pared 4 bases from V and 1 base from J, leaving 11 bases between. Germline loops: CDR1 PRHDT, CDR2 FYEKMQ (reference sequence). Here the CDR3 reads CASSSDSSSYEQYF. The CDR3, as DNA: TGTGCCAGCAGCTCAGACTCCAGTTCCTACGAGCAGTACTTC.

The chain is built from TRBV5-1 and TRBJ2-7; D call uncertain. Germline loops: CDR1 SGHRS, CDR2 YFSETQ. Trimming removed 6 bases at V and 3 bases at J, with 13 bases between. The CDR3 totals 13 residues. This chain's CDR3 is CASTLGVGYEQYF. CDR3 in DNA: TGCGCCAGCACCCTCGGTGTTGGCTACGAGCAGTACTTC.

This clone is a singleton in its sample. The chain combines TRBV7-8 with TRBJ2-3; D remains ambiguous. The CDR3 has 13 amino acids. Germline assignment: CDR1 SGHVS and CDR2 FQNEAQ. The V gene lost 2 bases and the J gene lost 0 bases, with 3 bases spanning the gap. The chain's CDR3 is CASSLPSTDTQYF. DNA of the CDR3: TGTGCCAGCAGCTTACCTAGCACAGATACGCAGTATTTT.

The J gene is TRBJ2-5, the V gene TRBV5-6; D possibly corresponds to TRBD1 (6 bases). CDR1 is SGHDT, CDR2 YYEEEE, per germline. This CDR3 comprises 16 residues. V was clipped by 1 base and J by 5 bases, with 18 bases between them. The CDR3 bases are TGTGCCAGCAGCTTGTTTTCCTCAGGGGTGGGCGAGACCCAGTACTTC. Residues: CASSLFSSGVGETQYF.

This chain joins TRBV16 and TRBJ2-7, with D possibly matching TRBD2 (7 bases). Germline lookup yields CDR1 KGHSY and CDR2 FQNENV. The V and J ends lost 8 bases and 4 bases respectively, with 15 bases between them. CDR3 size: 13 residues. The CDR3 DNA reads TGTGCCAGCGGACACCGGGGGGCATACGAGCAGTACTTC. This gives the protein CASGHRGAYEQYF.